These T cell receptor beta chains were read from a single sample in a study of PD-1 blockade in classical Hodgkin lymphoma. Assay: immunoSEQ multiplex PCR; the TCRdb copy retains only in-frame clones and omits some. The sample lists 80,000 to 100,000 clones, roughly 92% seen once, with 2.8% in the top ten. The specimen was peripheral blood mononuclear cells (PBMCs), collected at baseline. The receptors were gathered from a human donor with classical Hodgkin lymphoma. The CDR3 runs from the conserved cysteine through the conserved F or W. A D gene is named only where the DNA matches it firmly. Expanded clones are given a class, and other clones once, few, many or no size at all.

>TRBD2|TRBV11-3|TRBJ2-5|NA
CASSLGTSGSLKETQYF
TGTGCCAGCAGCTTGGGGACTAGCGGGAGCTTGAAGGAGACCCAGTACTTC
>NA|TRBV9|TRBJ2-1|NA
CASSVGLDAYNEQFF
TGTGCCAGCAGCGTAGGGCTAGATGCCTACAATGAGCAGTTCTTC
>TRBD1|TRBV5-4|TRBJ1-2|NA
CASSLGRGRNYTF
TGTGCCAGCAGCTTGGGCAGGGGGCGTAACTACACCTTC
>NA|TRBV15|TRBJ2-2|medium-sized
CATSRGHSNTGELFF
TGTGCCACCAGCAGAGGGCATTCGAACACCGGGGAGCTGTTTTTT
>NA|TRBV6-1|TRBJ2-2|NA
CARGGELFF
TGTGCCAGAGGGGGGGAGCTGTTTTTT
>NA|TRBV6-1|TRBJ1-1|once
CASSEDERGWTEAFF
TGTGCCAGCAGTGAAGACGAGAGGGGATGGACTGAAGCTTTCTTT
>TRBD1|TRBV19|TRBJ1-1|NA
CASSTRQGMEGTEAFF
TGTGCCAGTAGTACCAGACAGGGGATGGAGGGCACTGAAGCTTTCTTT
>NA|TRBV14|TRBJ2-7|NA
CASSQDYYEQYF
TGTGCCAGCAGCCAAGACTACTACGAGCAGTACTTC
>NA|TRBV5-1|TRBJ1-3|NA
CASSLARGNSGNTIYF
TGCGCCAGCAGCTTGGCCAGGGGTAACTCTGGAAACACCATATATTTT
>TRBD2|TRBV2|TRBJ2-7|NA
CASREPWVAGGAYEQYF
TGTGCCAGCAGGGAACCCTGGGTAGCGGGAGGGGCCTACGAGCAGTACTTC
>NA|TRBV25-1|TRBJ2-5|NA
CASSGTVAGTQYF
TGTGCCAGCAGTGGGACCGTCGCGGGGACCCAGTACTTC
>TRBD1|TRBV19|TRBJ2-3|few
CASSTPGQGGDTQYF
TGTGCCAGTAGTACCCCGGGACAGGGTGGGGATACGCAGTATTTT
>NA|TRBV5-1|TRBJ2-3|NA
CASSLEFGDTQYF
TGCGCCAGCAGCTTGGAGTTCGGAGATACGCAGTATTTT
>NA|TRBV2|TRBJ2-1|NA
CASSYTRKGSSFYNEQFF
TGTGCCAGCAGTTACACACGGAAGGGTAGCTCTTTCTACAATGAGCAGTTCTTC
>TRBD1|TRBV18|TRBJ2-1|NA
CASSPLDRGYNEQFF
TGTGCCAGCTCACCCCTGGACAGGGGCTACAATGAGCAGTTCTTC
>NA|TRBV28|TRBJ2-1|NA
CASSWGYGGPSNEQFF
TGTGCCAGCAGTTGGGGTTATGGCGGGCCGAGTAATGAGCAGTTCTTC
>TRBD1|TRBV27|TRBJ1-5|NA
CASSPLRDRGYQPQHF
TGTGCCAGCAGTCCATTGCGGGACAGGGGCTATCAGCCCCAGCATTTT
>NA|TRBV9|TRBJ2-1|NA
CASSGPEQFF
TGTGCCAGCAGCGGGCCCGAGCAGTTCTTC
>TRBD2|TRBV7-3|TRBJ2-5|NA
CASSWQGGPETQYF
TGTGCCAGCAGCTGGCAGGGAGGGCCTGAGACCCAGTACTTC
>NA|TRBV19|TRBJ2-3|NA
CASSQGEPGDTQYF
TGTGCCAGTTCCCAGGGTGAACCAGGGGATACGCAGTATTTT
>TRBD2|TRBV14|TRBJ2-7|NA
CASSQSGTSAYEQYF
TGTGCCAGCAGCCAATCTGGGACTAGCGCCTACGAGCAGTACTTC
>TRBD2|TRBV10-3|TRBJ2-7|NA
CAISEGLAPYEQYF
TGTGCCATCAGTGAGGGACTAGCCCCCTACGAGCAGTACTTC
>NA|TRBV19|TRBJ2-5|NA
CASSTKGPGPQETQYF
TGTGCCAGTAGCACCAAAGGACCGGGACCCCAAGAGACCCAGTACTTC
>NA|TRBV4-2|TRBJ2-2|NA
CASSQEIASNTGELFF
TGTGCCAGCAGCCAAGAGATAGCGTCGAACACCGGGGAGCTGTTTTTT
>NA|TRBV10-3|TRBJ1-5|once
CAIRATERQPQHF
TGTGCCATCAGGGCAACAGAGAGGCAGCCCCAGCATTTT
>NA|TRBV6-6|TRBJ2-7|NA
CATGTGVGSYEQYF
TGTGCCACCGGTACCGGTGTAGGGAGCTACGAGCAGTACTTC